One sample yielded the 13 T cell receptor beta chains listed below, sequenced in a study of cytomegalovirus exposure and HLA in healthy donors. Primers included in the PCR were 60 Vbeta and 13 Jbeta primers. Assay: immunoSEQ multiplex PCR; the TCRdb copy retains only in-frame clones and omits some. This sample carries about 69,000 clones, around 68% of them seen once, and the ten largest clones take approximately 11%. The specimen was PBMCs. These receptors were obtained from a young woman in good health and CMV-seronegative.

Ten or more counts support this clone. CDR3 coding DNA: TGTGCCACCAAACGGGACAGGGGGCGTGATACGCAGTATTTT. Translation: CATKRDRGRDTQYF. The genes are TRBV7-2 and TRBJ2-3; TRBD1 matches 12 bases. J gave up 6 bases and V 10 bases, and 8 bases lay outside the gene matches. Germline lookup yields CDR1 SGHTA and CDR2 FQGNSA. CDR3 length equals 14 residues.

The table lists this clone with a few counts. V and J are TRBV19 and TRBJ2-2, with D perhaps matching TRBD2 (6 bases). With 4 bases removed from V and 1 base from J, the gap between germline ends came to 25 bases. Germline V gene lookup returns CDR1 LNHDA and CDR2 SQIVND (reference sequence). The CDR3 is made up of 20 amino acids. The CDR3 is CASSNPLFILPAGNTGELFF. The CDR3 DNA is TGTGCCAGTAGTAATCCCCTGTTTATTCTACCAGCGGGGAACACCGGGGAGCTGTTTTTT. The full variable domain, in which reference TRBV19 and TRBJ2-2 provide the parts outside the CDR3, is DGGITQSPKYLFRKEGQNVTLSCEQNLNHDAMYWYRQDPGQGLRLIYYSQIVNDFQKGDIAEGYSVSREKKESFPLTVTSAQKNPTAFYLCASSNPLFILPAGNTGELFFGEGSRLTVL.

Only one count was recorded for this clone. V usage is TRBV11-2 and J usage is TRBJ1-5, with 7 bases fitting TRBD1. Germline V CDR1 and CDR2: SGHAT, FQNNGV. This CDR3 has 14 amino acids. V trimming: 1 base; J trimming: 5 bases; junction bases outside the gene matches: 2. The CDR3 sequence is CASSLAQGDQPQHF. The CDR3 region has the DNA TGTGCCAGCAGCTTAGCTCAGGGGGATCAGCCCCAGCATTTT.

This chain links TRBV30 with TRBJ2-5; tentatively, D is TRBD2 (5 bases). Germline CDR1 GTSNPN, CDR2 SVGIG (reference sequence). Trimming cost V 3 bases and J 2 bases, with 13 bases left between them. This CDR3 has 14 amino acids. The CDR3 nucleotides are TGTGCCTGGAGGGGAAAGGGAGCTCAAGAGACCCAGTACTTC. Translating gives CAWRGKGAQETQYF. Full variable domain (remainder filled in from reference TRBV30 and TRBJ2-5): SQTIHQWPATLVQPVGSPLSLECTVEGTSNPNLYWYRQAAGRGLQLLFYSVGIGQISSEVPQNLSASRPQDRQFILSSKKLLLSDSGFYLCAWRGKGAQETQYFGPGTRLLVL.

This clone came up a few times. This chain uses TRBV28 with TRBJ2-3, with 16 bases fitting TRBD2. The junction had 13 bases not matched to a gene; V was cut back by 5 bases and J by 5 bases. The CDR3 contains 19 residues. Germline CDR1 is MDHEN and CDR2 is SYDVKM. The CDR3 reads CASSRFSLGLAGGQDTQYF. The CDR3 DNA is TGTGCCAGCAGTCGCTTCTCCCTGGGACTAGCGGGGGGGCAAGATACGCAGTATTTT.

This chain links TRBV9 with TRBJ1-2; 9 bases are a match to TRBD1. This CDR3 comprises 15 residues. Looked up from germline, CDR1 is SGDLS and CDR2 is YYNGEE. The V segment lost 0 bases and the J segment 4 bases; nucleotides outside the gene matches: 4. This CDR3 is CASSVEGTGLYGYTF. CDR3 nucleotides: TGTGCCAGCAGCGTAGAAGGGACAGGGCTCTATGGCTACACCTTC.

The chain recombines TRBV5-4 with TRBJ2-7, with 9 positions matching TRBD1. The V gene's germline CDR1 is SGHNT and CDR2 YYREEE (reference sequence). The CDR3 sequence is 15 residues long. V lost 3 bases and J lost 5; bases outside the gene matches: 9. This CDR3 is CASSSRTGALDEQYF. CDR3 sequence (DNA): TGTGCCAGCAGCTCGCGGACAGGGGCTCTCGACGAGCAGTACTTC. The variable domain in full, completed from reference TRBV5-4 and TRBJ2-7, reads ETGVTQSPTHLIKTRGQQVTLRCSSQSGHNTVSWYQQALGQGPQFIFQYYREEENGRGNFPPRFSGLQFPNYSSELNVNALELDDSALYLCASSSRTGALDEQYFGPGTRLTVT.

The rearrangement uses TRBV5-1 and TRBJ2-1, with D tentatively TRBD1 (6 bases). The CDR3 is made up of 16 amino acids. V shed 0 bases and J shed 3 bases, with 13 bases lying between them. Germline CDR1 is SGHRS and CDR2 is YFSETQ. The CDR3 coding sequence is TGCGCCAGCAGCTTGGGGGAAGGGACAATCTACAATGAGCAGTTCTTC. Protein sequence: CASSLGEGTIYNEQFF.

The V and J genes are TRBV4-1 and TRBJ2-6; 11 bases line up with TRBD1. Germline CDR1 and CDR2: MGHRA and YSYEKL. The length of the CDR3 is 18 residues. Trimming at V came to 1 base and at J to 0 bases, leaving 2 bases not matched to a gene. CDR3 nucleotides: TGCGCCAGCAGCCAAGGGGGACAGGGGGGCTCTGGGGCCAACGTCCTGACTTTC. Translated: CASSQGGQGGSGANVLTF.

The chain combines TRBV9 with TRBJ2-1; 9 positions match TRBD2. Germline CDR1 reads SGDLS; CDR2 reads YYNGEE. CDR3 size: 15 residues. Germline trimming cut 0 bases from V and 8 bases from J; bases unmatched to any gene: 6. CDR3 nucleotides: TGTGCCAGCAGCGTAGAGGGACTAGCCCTCGATGAGCAGTTCTTC. Its translation is CASSVEGLALDEQFF. Drawing the rest from reference TRBV9 and TRBJ2-1, the complete variable domain is DSGVTQTPKHLITATGQRVTLRCSPRSGDLSVYWYQQSLDQGLQFLIQYYNGEERAKGNILERFSAQQFPDLHSELNLSSLELGDSALYFCASSVEGLALDEQFFGPGTRLTVL.

The rearrangement links TRBV6-1 to TRBJ2-3, with D perhaps matching TRBD2 (6 bases). The CDR3 totals 15 residues. Per the germline V gene, CDR1 is MNHNS and CDR2 is SASEGT. V dropped 4 bases and J dropped 1 base, with 12 bases sitting between them. The CDR3 region is CASSGPERGTDTQYF. The CDR3 bases are TGTGCCAGCAGTGGCCCCGAGCGGGGCACAGATACGCAGTATTTT.

On this clone: Likely a read error: the CDR3 ends without its conserved phenylalanine or tryptophan. V and J are TRBV7-2 and TRBJ1-5; D gene ambiguous. Germline V gene data show CDR1 as SGHTA and CDR2 as FQGNSA. CDR3 length equals 13 residues. V was pared by 3 bases and J by 6 bases, with 9 bases between. CDR3 nucleotides: TGTGCCAGCAGCTTTACGGGGAGTCAGCCCCAGCATGTT. The encoded protein is CASSFTGSQPQHV.

This clone turned up a few times. The chain recombines TRBV7-2 with TRBJ1-4, with D hard to call. V was shortened by 5 bases and J by 0 bases, with 19 bases between the two germline ends. Germline CDR1 SGHTA, CDR2 FQGNSA. The CDR3 consists of 18 residues. The CDR3 nucleotides are TGTGCCAGCAGCGGGAGGGTGGAGCTCTTACCAACTAATGAAAAACTGTTTTTT. Translation: CASSGRVELLPTNEKLFF.